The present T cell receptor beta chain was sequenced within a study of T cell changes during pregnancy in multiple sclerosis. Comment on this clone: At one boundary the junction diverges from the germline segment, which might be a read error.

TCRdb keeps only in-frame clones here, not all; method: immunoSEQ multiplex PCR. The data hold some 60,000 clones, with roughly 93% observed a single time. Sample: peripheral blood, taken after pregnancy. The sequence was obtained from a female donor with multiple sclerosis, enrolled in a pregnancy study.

The CDR3: CASSEGPLTYEGGPLF. The CDR3, as DNA: TGTGCCAGCAGTGAAGGACCCTTAACCTATGAGGGCGGCCCTCTCTTC. The V and J genes are TRBV2 and TRBJ2-1; a weak D match, TRBD2 (5 bases). The CDR3 runs 16 residues. Germline assignment: CDR1 SNHLY and CDR2 FYNNEI.